A single T cell receptor beta chain is shown here with its context. V trimming: 5 bases; J trimming: 4 bases; junction bases outside the gene matches: 4. The CDR3 is 13 residues long. Per germline, CDR1 LNHDA and CDR2 SQIVND (reference sequence). These data belong to a study of blood T cell repertoires in COVID-19. About the study: Sites in the United States, Italy and Spain provided acute and convalescent COVID-19 samples. T cells, B-cell-depleted T cells, or PBMCs supplied cDNA or gDNA.

Authors' analysis steps: Using reference gene primer amplification, nucleated cell counts were estimated. Data came from immunoSEQ multiplex PCR; TCRdb stores just in-frame clones and leaves some out. V, J and clone size are those of that table, while D and trimming were read from the DNA. The sample contains roughly 100,000 clones, 84% of which appear only once. The chain has TRBV19 and TRBJ1-2; 7 bases are a match to TRBD1. The sample was peripheral blood. The TCR originated in a man in his 70s with active or convalescent COVID-19. The CDR3 sequence: CASSPTGVYGYTF. The CDR3 nucleotides are TGTGCCAGTAGTCCAACAGGGGTCTATGGCTACACCTTC.